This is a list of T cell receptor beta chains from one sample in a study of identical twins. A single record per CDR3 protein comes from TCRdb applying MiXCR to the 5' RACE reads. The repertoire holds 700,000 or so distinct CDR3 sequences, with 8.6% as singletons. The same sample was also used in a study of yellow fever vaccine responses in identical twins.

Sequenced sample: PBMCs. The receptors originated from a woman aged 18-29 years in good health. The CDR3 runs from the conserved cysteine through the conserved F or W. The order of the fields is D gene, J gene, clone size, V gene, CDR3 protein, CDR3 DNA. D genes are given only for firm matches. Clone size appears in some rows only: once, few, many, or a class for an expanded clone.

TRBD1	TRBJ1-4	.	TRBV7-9	CASSSWDRAEGEKLFF	TGTGCCAGCAGCTCTTGGGACAGGGCGGAGGGTGAAAAACTGTTTTTT
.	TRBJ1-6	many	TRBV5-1	CASSLVEDNSPLHF	TGCGCCAGCAGCTTGGTAGAGGATAATTCACCCCTCCACTTT
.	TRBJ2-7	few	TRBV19	CASSIESSYEQYF	TGTGCCAGTAGTATTGAATCCAGTTACGAGCAGTACTTC
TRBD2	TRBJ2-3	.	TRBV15	CATSRDSQRGIDTQYF	TGTGCCACCAGCAGAGATTCCCAGCGGGGGATAGATACGCAGTATTTT
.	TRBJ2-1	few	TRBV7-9	CASSHGGTEQFF	TGTGCCAGCAGCCACGGGGGGACAGAGCAGTTCTTC
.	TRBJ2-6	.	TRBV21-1	CASSKPIRPPTNREPGANVLTF	TGTGCCAGCAGCAAACCGATTCGCCCTCCTACTAACAGGGAACCTGGGGCCAACGTCCTGACTTTC
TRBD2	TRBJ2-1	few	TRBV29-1	CSVDPPGLHNNNEQFF	TGCAGCGTTGATCCCCCGGGACTACATAATAACAATGAGCAGTTCTTC
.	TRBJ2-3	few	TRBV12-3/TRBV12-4	CASSLKAGSSDTQYF	TGTGCCAGCAGTTTGAAGGCAGGTTCTTCAGATACGCAGTATTTT
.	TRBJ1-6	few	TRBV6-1	CASRRQANSPLHF	TGTGCCAGCCGACGGCAAGCTAATTCACCCCTCCACTTT
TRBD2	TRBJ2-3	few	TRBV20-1	CSARDLPSGEADTQYF	TGCAGTGCTAGAGATTTGCCTAGCGGGGAAGCAGATACGCAGTATTTT
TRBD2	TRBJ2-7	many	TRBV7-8	CASSLSFRGGPKEYEQYF	TGTGCCAGCAGCTTATCCTTTCGGGGGGGCCCTAAAGAGTACGAGCAGTACTTC
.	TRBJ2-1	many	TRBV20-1	CSARDRTGITEQFF	TGCAGTGCTAGAGATCGAACCGGAATAACGGAGCAGTTCTTC
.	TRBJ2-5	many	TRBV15	CATSRVPGYQETQYF	TGTGCCACCAGCAGAGTTCCAGGCTATCAAGAGACCCAGTACTTC
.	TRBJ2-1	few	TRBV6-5	CASSYLGADEQFF	TGTGCCAGCAGTTACCTGGGGGCGGATGAGCAGTTCTTC
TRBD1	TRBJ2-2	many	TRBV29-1	CSVQAVGQETGELFF	TGCAGCGTTCAGGCGGTGGGACAGGAGACCGGGGAGCTGTTTTTT
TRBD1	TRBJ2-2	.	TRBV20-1	CSAPRTGRGTGELFF	TGCAGTGCTCCGAGGACAGGGCGCGGCACCGGGGAGCTGTTTTTT
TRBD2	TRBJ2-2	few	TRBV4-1	CASSQELAGFTGELFF	TGCGCCAGCAGCCAAGAACTAGCGGGCTTCACCGGGGAGCTGTTTTTT
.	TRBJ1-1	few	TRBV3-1	CASSQAWVTEAFF	TGTGCCAGCAGCCAAGCCTGGGTCACTGAAGCTTTCTTT
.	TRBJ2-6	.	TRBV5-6	CASFSVPGANVLTF	TGTGCCAGCTTCTCGGTCCCTGGGGCCAACGTCCTGACTTTC
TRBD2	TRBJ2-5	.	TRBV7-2	CASSLSSRGGRETQYF	TGTGCCAGCAGCTTAAGTTCTCGGGGGGGCCGAGAGACCCAGTACTTC
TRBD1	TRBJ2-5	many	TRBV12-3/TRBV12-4	CASSSQGALQETQYF	TGTGCCAGCAGTTCGCAGGGGGCTCTTCAGGAGACCCAGTACTTC
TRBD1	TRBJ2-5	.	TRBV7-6	CASSKPSWGQEPQETQYF	TGTGCCAGCAGCAAACCCTCGTGGGGACAGGAGCCCCAAGAGACCCAGTACTTC
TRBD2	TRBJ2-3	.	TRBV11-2	CASSLGPSGGGTDTQYF	TGTGCCAGCAGCTTAGGCCCCTCTGGGGGGGGCACAGATACGCAGTATTTT
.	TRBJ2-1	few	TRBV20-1	CSANQRNYNEQFF	TGCAGTGCTAATCAGCGTAACTACAATGAGCAGTTCTTC
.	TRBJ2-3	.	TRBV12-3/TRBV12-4	CASKLIRGGPQYF	TGTGCCAGCAAACTCATAAGGGGGGGCCCGCAGTATTTT
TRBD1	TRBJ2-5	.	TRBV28	CASSSLTNRGGETQYF	TGTGCCAGCAGTTCGCTGACGAACAGGGGCGGGGAGACCCAGTACTTC
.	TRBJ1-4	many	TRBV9	CASSVDGRAGNEKLFF	TGTGCCAGCAGCGTAGATGGAAGAGCCGGGAATGAAAAACTGTTTTTT
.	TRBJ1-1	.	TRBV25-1	CASSEYMTGPLEAFF	TGTGCCAGCAGTGAATATATGACCGGGCCCCTTGAAGCTTTCTTT
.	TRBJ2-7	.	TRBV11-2	CASSFSVEQYF	TGTGCCAGCAGCTTCAGTGTCGAGCAGTACTTC
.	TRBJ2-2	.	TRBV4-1	CASSQDNGGRGQVGNTGELFF	TGCGCCAGCAGCCAAGATAATGGCGGGCGGGGGCAGGTAGGGAACACCGGGGAGCTGTTTTTT
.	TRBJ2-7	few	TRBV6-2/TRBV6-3	CASSYGIGQYF	TGTGCCAGCAGTTACGGCATTGGGCAGTACTTC
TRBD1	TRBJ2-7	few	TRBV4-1	CASRLIPGQGSYEQYF	TGCGCCAGCAGGTTGATTCCGGGACAGGGGTCCTACGAGCAGTACTTC
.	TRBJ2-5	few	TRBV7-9	CASSRTGVARRETQYF	TGTGCCAGCAGCCGAACGGGAGTAGCTCGGAGAGAGACCCAGTACTTC
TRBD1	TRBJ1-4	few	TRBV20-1	CSAFGQGVEKLFF	TGCAGTGCCTTCGGGCAGGGGGTTGAAAAACTGTTTTTT
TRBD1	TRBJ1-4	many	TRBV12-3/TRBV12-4	CASSPRTGGEKLFF	TGTGCCAGCAGTCCGCGGACAGGGGGCGAAAAACTGTTTTTT
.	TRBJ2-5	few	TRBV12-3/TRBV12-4	CASSSYQRPMEETQYF	TGTGCCAGCAGTTCCTACCAGCGTCCCATGGAGGAGACCCAGTACTTC
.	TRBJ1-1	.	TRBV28	CASGKLNTEAFF	TGTGCCAGCGGAAAGTTGAACACTGAAGCTTTCTTT
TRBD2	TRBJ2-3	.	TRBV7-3	CASSLVAGEVDTQYF	TGTGCCAGCAGCTTAGTAGCGGGGGAAGTAGATACGCAGTATTTT
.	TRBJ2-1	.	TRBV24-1	CATSSVQGSIGSYNEQFF	TGTGCCACCAGTAGTGTCCAGGGGTCGATCGGCTCCTACAATGAGCAGTTCTTC
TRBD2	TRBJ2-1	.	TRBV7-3	CASGAGGVRLAGKISYNEQFF	TGTGCCAGCGGCGCGGGGGGGGTAAGGCTAGCGGGCAAAATCTCCTACAATGAGCAGTTCTTC